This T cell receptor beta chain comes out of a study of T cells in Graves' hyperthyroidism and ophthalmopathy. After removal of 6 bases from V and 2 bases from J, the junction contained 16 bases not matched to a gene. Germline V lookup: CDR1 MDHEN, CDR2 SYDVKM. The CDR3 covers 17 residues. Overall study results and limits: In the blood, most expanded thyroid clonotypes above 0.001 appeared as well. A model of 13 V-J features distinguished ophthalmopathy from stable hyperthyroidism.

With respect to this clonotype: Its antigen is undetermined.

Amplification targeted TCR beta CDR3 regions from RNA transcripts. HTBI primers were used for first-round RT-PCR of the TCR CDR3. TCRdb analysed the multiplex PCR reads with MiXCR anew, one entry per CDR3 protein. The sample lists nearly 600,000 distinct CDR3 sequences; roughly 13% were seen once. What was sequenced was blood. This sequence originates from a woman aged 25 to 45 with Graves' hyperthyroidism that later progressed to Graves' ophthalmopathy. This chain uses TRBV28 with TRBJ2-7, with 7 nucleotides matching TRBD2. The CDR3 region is CASSLPGPGLKTYEQYF. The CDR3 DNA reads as TGTGCCAGCAGCCTCCCCGGCCCGGGACTAAAAACCTACGAGCAGTACTTC.